Reported below is one T cell receptor beta chain. Assay used: immunoSEQ multiplex PCR; TCRdb lists only in-frame clones, some missing. The repertoire has 65,000 or so clones, approximately 90% of them found once; the top ten carry around 9.1%. These data come from a study of blood T cell repertoires in COVID-19. Germline V lookup: CDR1 MNHEY, CDR2 SVGAGI. The CDR3 contains 13 residues. The V end lost 7 bases, the J end lost 4 bases, and 10 bases lay between the germline ends. This clonotype was obtained from a human donor with acute or convalescent COVID-19. The donor label of this sample is uncertain. Sequencing was carried out using peripheral blood. The V and J genes are TRBV6-5 and TRBJ2-2; TRBD2 might be the D (6 bases). DNA for the CDR3: TGTGCCAGCATCGGGGGTACCACCGGGGAGCTGTTTTTT. Protein product: CASIGGTTGELFF.